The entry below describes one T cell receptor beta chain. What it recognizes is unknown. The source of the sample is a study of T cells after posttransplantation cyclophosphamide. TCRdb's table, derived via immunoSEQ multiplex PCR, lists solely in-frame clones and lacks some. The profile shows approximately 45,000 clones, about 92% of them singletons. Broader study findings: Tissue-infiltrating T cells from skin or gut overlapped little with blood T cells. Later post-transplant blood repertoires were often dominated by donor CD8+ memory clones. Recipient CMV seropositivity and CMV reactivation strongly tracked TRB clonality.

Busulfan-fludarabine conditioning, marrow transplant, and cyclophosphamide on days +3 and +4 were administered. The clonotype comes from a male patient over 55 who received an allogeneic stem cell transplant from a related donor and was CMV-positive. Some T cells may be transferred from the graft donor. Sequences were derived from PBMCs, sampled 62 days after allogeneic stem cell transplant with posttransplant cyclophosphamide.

CDR3 coding DNA: TGTGCCAGCAGCACCACAGGGGTCGGGGAGCTGTTTTTT. Its translation: CASSTTGVGELFF. The rearrangement joins TRBV7-6 to TRBJ2-2; 7 bases agree with TRBD1. Germline assignment: CDR1 SGHVS and CDR2 FNYEAQ. V lost 5 bases, J lost 7 bases, and 4 bases stayed unmatched. The CDR3 consists of 13 residues. Together with reference TRBV7-6 and TRBJ2-2, the CDR3 gives the full variable domain: GAGVSQSPRYKVTKRGQDVALRCDPISGHVSLYWYRQALGQGPEFLTYFNYEAQQDKSGLPNDRFSAERPEGSISTLTIQRTEQRDSAMYRCASSTTGVGELFFGEGSRLTVL.